This TCR beta chain was profiled in a study of blood T cells in healthy people across ages (dated by TCRdb to 2014 to 2015). Broadly, across the study: In model experiments, template switching captured about one uniquely barcoded TCR beta cDNA molecule for every two T cells. Age-related changes in TCR beta repertoire diversity were measured in the study by deep sequencing normalized with unique cDNA molecular identifiers. The donors were split into four age groups: young (average about 15 years), middle-aged (over 35), aged (approximately 60) and long-lived (roughly 77). To avoid experimental bias, donors of different ages were spread randomly across the sequencing lanes. Two additional independent replicas of 1 million unique cDNA reads from the same blood draw were analyzed for two donors (one aged 18 to 29 and one aged 80 or older). The research as a whole found: Estimates of total diversity based on one million sequenced T cells were considered lower bounds and underestimates. Observed TCR beta diversity correlated strongly with the percentage of naive T cells measured by flow cytometry. The CMV infection status of donors was not known, potentially confounding age-related changes in expanded clonotypes. As age increased, observed TCR beta diversity per million T cells dropped in a roughly linear way, and a significant reduction was already evident by age roughly 36. Since profiling was done on bulk unsorted PBMCs, naive and antigen-experienced compartments could not be conclusively compared. The long-lived group showed more naive CD4+ T cells, fewer expanded clones and increased TCR diversity than the aged group, suggesting age selection.

Donors were 39 systemically healthy Caucasian individuals from Russia aged 6 to 90 years. Around 10 milliliters of peripheral blood were collected from each donor into EDTA-treated Vacutainer tubes. Ficoll-Paque density-gradient centrifugation was used to isolate PBMCs, with at least 6.5 million obtained per sample. Trizol reagent was used to extract total RNA from the PBMCs, yielding at least 5.5 micrograms per sample. The percentages of naive CD45RAhigh/CD27high T cells were determined by flow cytometry on a PBMC aliquot from every donor. In its sample, this clonotype was seen a few times. It lacks a known antigen. The record has no base qualities; no much larger clone is one base away. The CDR3 runs 13 residues from the cysteine to the phenylalanine. Only the CDR3 DNA is retained, 39 bases long and in frame from the first base. A distance of 9 bases separates the germline ends of V and J, which lose 5 bases and 4 bases respectively. CDR1 and CDR2 (SGHTA, FQGNSA) derive from the germline V gene.

Library creation used 5' RACE. The sequencer listed for this sample is Illumina HiSeq 2500. A second PCR of about 6 to 11 cycles was run with a J-beta primer mix and a sample-barcoded 5' primer. A unique molecular identifier was introduced onto each TCR beta cDNA molecule by a template-switch 5' adaptor carrying 12 random nucleotides. Each sample yielded at least 2.5 million CDR3-containing paired-end reads. First-strand cDNA was synthesized from all RNA with the Mint cDNA synthesis kit, primed by a TRBC-specific oligonucleotide. Following uracil-DNA glycosylase treatment, all cDNA underwent a first 18-cycle PCR with the universal primers M1SS and BC2_uni_R. The authors processed their data as follows. For normalization, 1 million high-quality reads were randomly selected from each sample, with every read carrying a distinct molecular identifier. Reads sharing molecular identifiers were discarded rather than binned into consensus sequences. MiTCR, set to a Q25 quality threshold and the strictest error-elimination algorithm, was used for CDR3 identification, clonotype clustering and error correction. A nonparametric unseen species model with Euler transformation was used to estimate a lower bound on total TCR beta diversity. The public reads were reanalyzed by TCRdb: fastp trimming at Q25, MiXCR alignment, in-frame beta chains only. A single entry per CDR3 protein holds the most common genes and DNA from its merged rows. The V and J calls shown here were made by TCRdb, not taken from the authors' results. The table for this sample lists 1.2 million to 1.5 million distinct CDR3 sequences; around two fifths of them were counted only once. The ten largest clones take up 7% to 9% of the sample.

The rearrangement combines TRBV7-2 with TRBJ2-1; no D segment can be confidently identified. Sequenced material: blood. The TCR originated in a woman aged 18-29 years in good health. The nucleotides are TGTGCCAGCAGCGGACGGGTATACAATGAGCAGTTCTTC. Its translation reads: CASSGRVYNEQFF.